Below are 11 T cell receptor beta chains sequenced from a single sample in a study of beta chain features in type 1 diabetes. Overall study findings and caveats: For Type 1 diabetes patients, all four CD4+ subsets carried TCRB CDR3s that were moderately but significantly shorter.

cDNA synthesis used the whole RNA isolate, giving expressed TCRB sequences. Here immunoSEQ multiplex PCR was the method, and the copy in TCRdb shows in-frame clones only, minus some. Of about 160,000 clones listed, around 7.9% are singletons. No antigen has been identified for these receptors. Material: central memory CD4+ T cells from blood. The receptors derive from a man younger than 35 with type 1 diabetes.

This clone showed up just a few times. The chain joins TRBV28 to TRBJ2-5; a possible D gene is TRBD1 (5 bases). With 5 bases removed from V and 4 bases from J, the gap between germline ends came to 11 bases. The germline V gene encodes CDR1 MDHEN and CDR2 SYDVKM. There are 13 residues in the CDR3. In DNA, the CDR3 is TGTGCCAGCAGTGACAGCACACGAGAGACCCAGTACTTC. Encoded protein: CASSDSTRETQYF. The full variable domain, with the rest looked up from reference TRBV28 and TRBJ2-5, is DVKVTQSSRYLVKRTGEKVFLECVQDMDHENMFWYRQDPGLGLRLIYFSYDVKMKEKGDIPEGYSVSREKKERFSLILESASTNQTSMYLCASSDSTRETQYFGPGTRLLVL.

The genes are TRBV5-4 and TRBJ2-7; 8 bases agree with TRBD2. The V gene's germline CDR1 is SGHNT and CDR2 YYREEE (reference sequence). J was trimmed by 6 bases and V by 2 bases; bases with no gene match: 7. This CDR3 region has 14 residues. This chain's CDR3 is CASSFGRAQSEQYF. CDR3 sequence (DNA): TGTGCCAGCAGCTTCGGGAGGGCCCAAAGCGAGCAGTACTTC.

The chain couples TRBV5-4 to TRBJ2-2; TRBD1 aligns across 9 bases. The CDR3 length is 14 residues. Germline V gene data show CDR1 as SGHNT and CDR2 as YYREEE (reference sequence). Losses at the gene ends were 4 bases for V and 7 bases for J; bases not matched to a gene: 5. The CDR3 bases are TGTGCCAGCAGCCTCGGGACAGGGCACGGGGAGCTGTTTTTT. As protein: CASSLGTGHGELFF.

This chain connects TRBV7-2 to TRBJ2-7; no definite D call. V shed 4 bases and J shed 3 bases, with 13 bases lying between them. Germline V gene lookup returns CDR1 SGHTA and CDR2 FQGNSA. This CDR3 region has 14 residues. CDR3 loop: CASSYRPGLYEQYF. In nucleotides, the CDR3 is TGTGCCAGCAGCTATAGACCAGGTCTCTACGAGCAGTACTTC.

The table lists this clone with a few counts. The V gene is TRBV5-6, the J gene TRBJ1-2; TRBD1 is a possible D gene (5 bases). From germline, CDR1 is SGHDT and CDR2 YYEEEE. The germline V and J ends were trimmed by 4 bases and 4 bases, with 14 bases remaining between them. The CDR3 covers 14 residues. CDR3 protein: CASSGGRGGYGYTF. The CDR3 region has the DNA TGTGCCAGCAGCGGCGGGCGCGGGGGCTATGGCTACACCTTC.

This clone showed up just a few times. The V gene is TRBV2, the J gene TRBJ1-5, with D perhaps TRBD1 (6 bases). Germline CDR1 and CDR2: SNHLY and FYNNEI. Trimming left V 6 bases short and J 0 bases short, with 12 bases between. This CDR3 comprises 15 residues. The CDR3 sequence: CASRPYRDSNQPQHF. DNA for the CDR3: TGTGCCAGCAGGCCCTACAGGGATAGCAATCAGCCCCAGCATTTT.

The rearrangement joins TRBV29-1 to TRBJ2-5; D is perhaps TRBD2 (6 bases). Looked up from germline, CDR1 is SQVTM and CDR2 is ANQGSEA. The CDR3 is 13 amino acids. V shed 7 bases and J shed 5 bases, with 17 bases lying between them. The CDR3 region is CSGKGVGGETQYF. The CDR3 DNA reads TGCAGCGGGAAAGGGGTTGGGGGGGAGACCCAGTACTTC.

There are a few counts of this clone. The V call is TRBV23-1, the J call TRBJ2-7; 7 positions agree with TRBD1. TRBV23-1 is treated as an ORF (open reading frame) with a function not yet certain. The junction had 14 bases not matched to a gene; V was cut back by 0 bases and J by 9 bases. The CDR3 length is 16 residues. The CDR3, as DNA: TGCGCCAGCAGTCAATCGCCCCACGACAGGGAAGTTTGGCAGTACTTC. Amino acid sequence: CASSQSPHDREVWQYF.

The V call is TRBV18, the J call TRBJ1-2, with TRBD1 as a possible D gene (6 bases). Looked up from germline, CDR1 is KGHSH and CDR2 is LQKENI. With 2 bases removed from V and 4 bases from J, the gap between germline ends came to 11 bases. The CDR3 runs to 14 residues. This CDR3 is CASSPEGGPYGYTF. The CDR3 DNA follows: TGTGCCAGCTCACCAGAGGGGGGGCCCTATGGCTACACCTTC. Full variable domain (rest looked up from reference TRBV18 and TRBJ1-2): NAGVMQNPRHLVRRRGQEARLRCSPMKGHSHVYWYRQLPEEGLKFMVYLQKENIIDESGMPKERFSAEFPKEGPSILRIQQVVRGDSAAYFCASSPEGGPYGYTFGSGTRLTVV.

The rearrangement joins TRBV7-9 to TRBJ1-6, with a possible D match to TRBD1 (6 bases). CDR3 size: 15 residues. With 5 bases removed from V and 10 bases from J, the gap between germline ends came to 18 bases. Per the germline V gene, CDR1 is SEHNR and CDR2 is FQNEAQ (reference sequence). CDR3 protein: CASSLGGYGGSPLHF. The DNA for the CDR3 is TGTGCCAGCAGCCTAGGGGGGTACGGGGGATCACCCCTCCACTTT.

This clone came up many times. This chain uses TRBV28 with TRBJ2-3; weak D call: TRBD2 (6 bases). V lost 2 bases and J 2 bases, leaving 14 bases between the germline ends. The germline V gene encodes CDR1 MDHEN and CDR2 SYDVKM. The CDR3 totals 16 residues. The DNA for the CDR3 is TGTGCCAGCAGTTTACCTCTGGGGGGAACCACAGATACGCAGTATTTT. This codes for CASSLPLGGTTDTQYF. Based on the CDR3 plus reference TRBV28 and TRBJ2-3, the full variable domain is DVKVTQSSRYLVKRTGEKVFLECVQDMDHENMFWYRQDPGLGLRLIYFSYDVKMKEKGDIPEGYSVSREKKERFSLILESASTNQTSMYLCASSLPLGGTTDTQYFGPGTRLTVL.